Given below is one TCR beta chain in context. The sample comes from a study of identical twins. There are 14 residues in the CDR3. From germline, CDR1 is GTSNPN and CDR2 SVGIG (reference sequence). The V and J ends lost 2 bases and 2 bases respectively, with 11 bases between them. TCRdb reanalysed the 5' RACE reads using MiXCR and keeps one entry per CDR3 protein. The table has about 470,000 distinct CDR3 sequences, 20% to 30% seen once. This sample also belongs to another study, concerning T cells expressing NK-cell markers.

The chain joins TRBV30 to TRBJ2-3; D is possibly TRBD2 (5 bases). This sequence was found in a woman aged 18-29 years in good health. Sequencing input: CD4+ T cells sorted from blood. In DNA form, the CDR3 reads TGTGCCTGGAGTAGGACCGGGAACACAGATACGCAGTATTTT. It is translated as CAWSRTGNTDTQYF.